The subject of this entry is one T cell receptor beta chain. Its target is unknown. The data stem from a study of cytomegalovirus exposure and HLA in healthy donors. Broader study findings: Analyzed later, association rates of TCRs varied across HLA loci, with DRB1 most and HLA-C fewest. Later analysis demonstrated an association between a missense DCLRE1C variant and TCR beta V- and J-gene trimming.

PCR primers comprised 60 Vbeta and 13 Jbeta primers. The method was immunoSEQ multiplex PCR; TCRdb's version includes in-frame clones alone and lacks a portion of them. In the table there are 100,000 to 150,000 clones, roughly 79% of which are singletons. This CDR3 spans 10 amino acids. Germline CDR1 and CDR2: DFQATT and SNEGSKA (reference sequence). Trimming left V 7 bases short and J 6 bases short, with 10 bases between. The sequence was collected from a man aged 18 to 35 in good health and CMV-seronegative. Specimen: PBMCs. The chain carries TRBV20-1 and TRBJ2-7, with D tentatively TRBD2 (7 bases). Here the CDR3 DNA reads TGCAGTGGAGGGGGGGCCGAGCAGTACTTC. It translates to CSGGGAEQYF.